These 20 T cell receptor beta chains originate from one sample sequenced in a study of T-cell reconstitution after alpha-beta-depleted transplantation in children. TCRbeta library preparation incorporated unique molecular identifiers. TCRdb itself ran the PCR reads through MiXCR, one entry per CDR3 protein. The data hold about 230,000 distinct CDR3 sequences, with roughly a tenth observed a single time. The sample in question was PBMCs from the stem cell graft donor, obtained from the stem cell graft. The receptors originated from a human donor who donated a stem cell graft to a child with SCID.

This clonotype was seen many times. This rearrangement joins TRBV20-1 to TRBJ1-5, with D uncertain. Per germline, CDR1 DFQATT and CDR2 SNEGSKA (reference sequence). V was trimmed by 3 bases and J by 3 bases, leaving 9 bases between them. CDR3 length: 13 amino acids. CDR3 coding DNA: TGCAGTGCTAGCTCCCAGCCCAATCAGCCCCAGCATTTT. Encoded protein: CSASSQPNQPQHF.

The J gene is TRBJ1-1, the V gene TRBV28; no clear D gene. Germline-derived CDR1 and CDR2 are MDHEN and SYDVKM. With 3 bases removed from V and 0 bases from J, the gap between germline ends came to 8 bases. This CDR3 has 14 amino acids. DNA of the CDR3: TGTGCCAGCAGTTTCGCACAATTGAACACTGAAGCTTTCTTT. The encoded protein is CASSFAQLNTEAFF.

This clonotype was detected many times. The genes are TRBV15 and TRBJ2-7; 15 bases agree with TRBD2. The CDR3 has 17 amino acids. CDR1 is LNHNV, CDR2 YYDKDF, per germline (reference sequence). Losses at the gene ends were 4 bases for V and 4 bases for J; bases not matched to a gene: 8. CDR3 bases: TGTGCCACCAGCAAAGGACTAGCGGGGGGGATACGTTACGAGCAGTACTTC. Translated: CATSKGLAGGIRYEQYF.

This clonotype was seen only a few times. The V and J genes are TRBV18 and TRBJ2-7, with D perhaps given as TRBD1 or TRBD2 (6 bases each). This CDR3 is 14 amino acids long. Trimming left V 3 bases short and J 3 bases short, with 12 bases between. Germline loops: CDR1 KGHSH, CDR2 LQKENI. For the CDR3, the DNA is TGTGCCAGCTCACCGGGCAGGGGAGGCTACGAGCAGTACTTC. Translated, it gives CASSPGRGGYEQYF. Drawing the rest from reference TRBV18 and TRBJ2-7, the complete variable domain is NAGVMQNPRHLVRRRGQEARLRCSPMKGHSHVYWYRQLPEEGLKFMVYLQKENIIDESGMPKERFSAEFPKEGPSILRIQQVVRGDSAAYFCASSPGRGGYEQYFGPGTRLTVT.

In this sample, this clonotype turned up many times. The rearrangement links TRBV5-1 to TRBJ1-2; no clear D. V gave up 2 bases and J gave up 3 bases, with 8 bases separating them. Germline CDR1 and CDR2: SGHRS and YFSETQ. The CDR3 runs 13 residues. The CDR3 DNA is TGCGCCAGCAGCTTAGATGGGGACTATGGCTACACCTTC. This gives the protein CASSLDGDYGYTF.

This clonotype was observed at least ten times. The chain uses TRBV20-1 and TRBJ1-5; D unresolved. Looked up from germline, CDR1 is DFQATT and CDR2 is SNEGSKA (reference sequence). V shed 0 bases and J shed 0 bases, with 12 bases lying between them. The CDR3 covers 16 residues. The chain's CDR3 is CSARDILGSSNQPQHF. The CDR3 coding sequence is TGCAGTGCTAGAGATATCCTAGGGAGTAGCAATCAGCCCCAGCATTTT.

This clonotype was seen repeatedly, ten times or more. V is TRBV3-1 and J is TRBJ2-5; a weak D match, TRBD2 (6 bases). The CDR3 spans 16 residues. V was cut by 4 bases and J by 0 bases, with 15 bases left in between. In germline, CDR1 is LGHDT, CDR2 YNNKEL (reference sequence). This CDR3 is CASSPKSGLNQETQYF. CDR3 sequence (DNA): TGTGCCAGCAGCCCCAAATCGGGACTGAACCAAGAGACCCAGTACTTC.

CDR3 DNA sequence: TGCAGTGCTAGGGTTGACCGTCACTCTGGAAACACCATATATTTT. This encodes CSARVDRHSGNTIYF. The rearrangement joins TRBV20-1 to TRBJ1-3; no clear D gene. From germline, CDR1 is DFQATT and CDR2 SNEGSKA (reference sequence). V gave up 3 bases and J gave up 0 bases, with 12 bases separating them. The CDR3 runs 15 residues.

This clonotype showed up many times. This chain connects TRBV11-2 to TRBJ2-1; perhaps TRBD2 as D (7 bases). Germline V gene lookup returns CDR1 SGHAT and CDR2 FQNNGV. V was clipped by 1 base and J by 4 bases, with 17 bases between them. This CDR3 spans 17 amino acids. CDR3 loop: CASSLGVGGGPYNEQFF. DNA of the CDR3: TGTGCCAGCAGCTTAGGGGTGGGCGGGGGCCCTTACAATGAGCAGTTCTTC.

This clonotype was seen many times. This chain joins TRBV7-9 and TRBJ2-5, with D possibly being TRBD2 (6 bases). Germline CDR1 SEHNR, CDR2 FQNEAQ (reference sequence). CDR3 size: 11 residues. In DNA form, the CDR3 reads TGTGCTAATACTAGCTCTGAGACCCAGTACTTC. Translation gives CANTSSETQYF.

With regard to this clonotype: A much larger clonotype is one base distant, so this may be a read error. This chain connects TRBV5-1 to TRBJ1-5; a possible D gene is TRBD1 (5 bases). CDR1 is SGHRS and CDR2 is YFSETQ in the germline V gene. CDR3 length: 14 amino acids. The CDR3 sequence: CASRPTWGNQPQQF. The CDR3 DNA sequence: TGCGCCAGCAGACCTACCTGGGGCAATCAGCCCCAGCAATTT.

In this sample, this clonotype turned up many times. V is TRBV20-1 and J is TRBJ1-3; possibly TRBD1 for D (5 bases). V was cut by 4 bases and J by 4 bases, with 11 bases left in between. The CDR3 sequence is 13 residues long. Per the germline V gene, CDR1 is DFQATT and CDR2 is SNEGSKA (reference sequence). CDR3: CSAIDSPGNTIYF. Written as DNA, the CDR3 is TGCAGTGCTATTGACAGCCCGGGAAACACCATATATTTT.

This clonotype was picked up many times. V is TRBV20-1 and J is TRBJ2-5, with 7 nucleotides matching TRBD2. The V gene's germline CDR1 is DFQATT and CDR2 SNEGSKA (reference sequence). With 0 bases clipped from V and 5 bases from J, the junction kept 6 bases outside the gene matches. The CDR3 is 14 residues long. The CDR3, as DNA: TGCAGTGCTAGAGATAGGACTAGGGATGAGACCCAGTACTTC. Residues: CSARDRTRDETQYF.

This clonotype was detected ten times or more. This chain joins TRBV20-1 and TRBJ1-6, with TRBD1 matching 7 bases. CDR1 and CDR2 from the germline V gene are DFQATT and SNEGSKA (reference sequence). CDR3 size: 12 residues. The CDR3 region has the DNA TGCAGCGTCGCAGGGGGGGGTTCACCCCTCCACTTT. Encoded protein: CSVAGGGSPLHF.

This clonotype was recorded many times. The V call is TRBV10-3, the J call TRBJ2-1; 8 nucleotides line up with TRBD2. Germline V lookup: CDR1 ENHRY, CDR2 SYGVKD. Trimming at V came to 2 bases and at J to 0 bases, leaving 6 bases not matched to a gene. This CDR3 has 17 amino acids. CDR3 coding DNA: TGTGCCATCAGTGAGAGGTTAGCGGGGACCTCCTACAATGAGCAGTTCTTC. Its protein product is CAISERLAGTSYNEQFF.

This clonotype appeared many times. The rearrangement links TRBV7-2 to TRBJ2-5, with D unresolved. This CDR3 region has 16 residues. Trimming took off 5 bases at V and 5 bases at J, with 21 bases between the two ends. Looked up from germline, CDR1 is SGHTA and CDR2 is FQGNSA. CDR3 residues: CASSLSEAWRGETQYF. DNA of the CDR3: TGTGCCAGCAGCCTCTCCGAGGCGTGGCGTGGGGAGACCCAGTACTTC.

There are many counts of this clonotype. V usage is TRBV6-5 and J usage is TRBJ2-3; D possibly corresponds to TRBD1 (6 bases). The CDR3 sequence is 16 residues long. Trimming took 2 bases from V and 0 from J, leaving 12 bases between them. Germline V gene lookup returns CDR1 MNHEY and CDR2 SVGAGI. CDR3 sequence: CASSYGGGPSTDTQYF. The DNA of the CDR3 is TGTGCCAGCAGTTACGGGGGCGGCCCTAGCACAGATACGCAGTATTTT.

This clonotype was seen ten or more times. This sequence joins TRBV20-1 and TRBJ1-5, with 10 positions matching TRBD1. The germline V gene has CDR1 DFQATT and CDR2 SNEGSKA (reference sequence). The CDR3 is made up of 15 amino acids. Unmatched junction bases numbered 10, after V lost 6 bases and J lost 5 bases. The CDR3 protein is CSANTGTGVDQPQHF. The DNA of the CDR3 is TGCAGTGCAAATACCGGGACAGGGGTGGATCAGCCCCAGCATTTT.

This clonotype was counted ten times or more. The chain is built from TRBV7-2 and TRBJ2-7; no clear D. This CDR3 contains 14 residues. Trimming cost V 1 base and J 2 bases, with 9 bases left between them. CDR1 SGHTA and CDR2 FQGNSA come from the germline V gene. CDR3 loop: CASSLGARTYEQYF. The CDR3 bases are TGTGCCAGCAGCTTAGGGGCCAGGACCTACGAGCAGTACTTC.

This clonotype showed up many times. The rearrangement links TRBV20-1 to TRBJ2-4, with 7 bases lining up with TRBD2. CDR1 is DFQATT and CDR2 is SNEGSKA in the germline V gene (reference sequence). The CDR3 totals 13 residues. V trimming: 6 bases; J trimming: 5 bases; junction bases outside the gene matches: 7. The chain's CDR3 is CSAPTSEENIQYF. The CDR3 region has the DNA TGCAGTGCCCCTACTAGCGAGGAAAACATTCAGTACTTC.